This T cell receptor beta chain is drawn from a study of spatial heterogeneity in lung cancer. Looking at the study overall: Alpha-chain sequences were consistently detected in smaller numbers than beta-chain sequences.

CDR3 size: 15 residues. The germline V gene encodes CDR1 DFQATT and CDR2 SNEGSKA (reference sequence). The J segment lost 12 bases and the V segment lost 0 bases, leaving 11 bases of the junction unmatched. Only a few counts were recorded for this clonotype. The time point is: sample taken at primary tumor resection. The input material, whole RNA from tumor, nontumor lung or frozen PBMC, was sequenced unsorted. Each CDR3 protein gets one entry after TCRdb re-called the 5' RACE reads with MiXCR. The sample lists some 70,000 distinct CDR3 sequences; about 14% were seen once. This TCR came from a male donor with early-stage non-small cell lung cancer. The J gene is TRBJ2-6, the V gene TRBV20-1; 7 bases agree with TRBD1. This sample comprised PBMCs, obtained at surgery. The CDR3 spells CSARDVQGPLGVLTF. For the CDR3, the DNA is TGCAGTGCTAGAGACGTACAGGGGCCCCTGGGCGTCCTGACTTTC.